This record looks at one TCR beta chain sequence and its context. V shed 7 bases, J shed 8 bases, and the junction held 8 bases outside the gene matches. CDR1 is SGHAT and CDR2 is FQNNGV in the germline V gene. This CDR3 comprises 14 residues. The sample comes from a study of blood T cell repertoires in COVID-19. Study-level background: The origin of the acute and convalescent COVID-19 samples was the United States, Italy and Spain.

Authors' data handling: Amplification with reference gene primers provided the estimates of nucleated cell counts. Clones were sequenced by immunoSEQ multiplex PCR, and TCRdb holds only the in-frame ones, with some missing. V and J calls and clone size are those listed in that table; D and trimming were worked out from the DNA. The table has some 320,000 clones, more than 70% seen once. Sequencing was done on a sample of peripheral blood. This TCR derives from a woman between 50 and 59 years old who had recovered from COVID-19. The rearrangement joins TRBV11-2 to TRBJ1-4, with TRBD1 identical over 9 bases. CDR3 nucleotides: TGTGCCAGCACCAGGACAGGGGAGGGCGAAAAACTGTTTTTT. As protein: CASTRTGEGEKLFF.